What follows are 20 T cell receptor beta chains derived from one specimen sequenced in a study of blood T cell repertoires in COVID-19. Using immunoSEQ multiplex PCR, the repertoire was profiled, and TCRdb retains in-frame clones only, with some absent. In the table there are about 50,000 clones, 80% to 90% of which are singletons. Material: peripheral blood. The receptors come from a man aged 45-60 years with active COVID-19.

This clone was seen only once. The chain carries TRBV5-4 and TRBJ2-2; the D gene is possibly TRBD1 (6 bases). The CDR3 totals 16 residues. CDR1 is SGHNT, CDR2 YYREEE, per germline (reference sequence). Trimming removed 4 bases from V and 2 bases from J, with 15 bases in between. CDR3 nucleotides: TGTGCCAGCAGCCCTGCGCTCAGGGGAAACACCGGGGAGCTGTTTTTT. The encoded protein is CASSPALRGNTGELFF.

V gene TRBV6-5 combines with J gene TRBJ2-1; D unclear. V was trimmed by 4 bases and J by 8 bases, leaving 9 bases between them. Germline-derived CDR1 and CDR2 are MNHEY and SVGAGI. The CDR3 runs to 12 residues. CDR3: CASSSRLDEQFF. The CDR3 coding sequence is TGTGCCAGCAGTTCTAGGCTCGATGAGCAGTTCTTC.

The J gene is TRBJ2-2, the V gene TRBV24-1; D might be TRBD1 (6 bases). The germline V gene has CDR1 KGHDR and CDR2 SFDVKD. With 2 bases removed from V and 1 base from J, the gap between germline ends came to 10 bases. The CDR3 consists of 16 residues. CDR3 region: CATSDSRRGNTGELFF. The CDR3, as DNA: TGTGCCACCAGTGATTCCCGCAGGGGGAACACCGGGGAGCTGTTTTTT.

V and J are TRBV6-5 and TRBJ1-4; D unresolved. The CDR3 spans 15 residues. The V end lost 6 bases, the J end lost 0 bases, and 11 bases lay between the germline ends. The germline gives CDR1 MNHEY, CDR2 SVGAGI. The DNA of the CDR3 is TGTGCCAGCAGGGACTTCGGATCAACTAATGAAAAACTGTTTTTT. Residues: CASRDFGSTNEKLFF.

The chain uses TRBV5-4 and TRBJ2-2; 7 bases line up with TRBD2. Germline values: CDR1 SGHNT, CDR2 YYREEE (reference sequence). This CDR3 contains 13 residues. The J segment lost 5 bases and the V segment lost 10 bases, leaving 8 bases of the junction unmatched. CDR3 nucleotides: TGTGCCTTTGGGAGGGTAGAGACCGGGGAGCTGTTTTTT. Encoded protein: CAFGRVETGELFF. Variable domain in full (rest from reference TRBV5-4 and TRBJ2-2): ETGVTQSPTHLIKTRGQQVTLRCSSQSGHNTVSWYQQALGQGPQFIFQYYREEENGRGNFPPRFSGLQFPNYSSELNVNALELDDSALYLCAFGRVETGELFFGEGSRLTVL.

The chain recombines TRBV5-1 with TRBJ2-1, with a possible D match to TRBD1 (6 bases). The V gene's germline CDR1 is SGHRS and CDR2 YFSETQ. The CDR3 spans 14 residues. Trimming cost V 4 bases and J 4 bases, with 12 bases left between them. CDR3 nucleotides: TGCGCCAGCAGCACCGGACAGACATACAATGAGCAGTTCTTC. It yields the protein CASSTGQTYNEQFF.

The chain joins TRBV6-6 to TRBJ1-3, with D unclear. Trimming took off 5 bases at V and 0 bases at J, with 17 bases between the two ends. Germline CDR1 MNHNY, CDR2 SVGAGI (reference sequence). The CDR3 runs to 17 residues. The CDR3 region has the DNA TGTGCCAGCAGTCCCGGGTCCCAGCCTCTCTCTGGAAACACCATATATTTT. It specifies CASSPGSQPLSGNTIYF.

This sequence joins TRBV18 and TRBJ2-5; 7 bases map to TRBD2. V was clipped by 2 bases and J by 3 bases; unmatched bases: 3. The germline gives CDR1 KGHSH, CDR2 LQKENI. CDR3 size: 14 residues. The DNA for the CDR3 is TGTGCCAGCTCACCAAGGACTAGAGAAGAGACCCAGTACTTC. Translated: CASSPRTREETQYF. Supplemented by reference TRBV18 and TRBJ2-5, the full variable domain reads NAGVMQNPRHLVRRRGQEARLRCSPMKGHSHVYWYRQLPEEGLKFMVYLQKENIIDESGMPKERFSAEFPKEGPSILRIQQVVRGDSAAYFCASSPRTREETQYFGPGTRLLVL.

Here the CDR3 reads CASSKGIHRPRYHEQYF. The CDR3 coding sequence is TGTGCCAGCAGCAAAGGAATCCATAGGCCTAGGTACCACGAGCAGTACTTC. The chain links TRBV21-1 to TRBJ2-7; TRBD2 is the table's D call and was not checked against the DNA. TRBV21-1 is annotated as a pseudogene. The CDR3 consists of 17 residues.

This clone was seen only a few times. The chain has TRBV5-1 and TRBJ2-1, with D perhaps matching TRBD1 (6 bases). V was pared by 1 base and J by 4 bases, with 18 bases between. The CDR3 length is 17 residues. CDR1 SGHRS and CDR2 YFSETQ come from the germline V gene. Here the CDR3 DNA reads TGCGCCAGCAGCTTGCACCCAGGGGATCAGGGGTACAATGAGCAGTTCTTC. It translates to CASSLHPGDQGYNEQFF.

The chain joins TRBV5-1 to TRBJ2-2; no definite D call. The V gene lost 0 bases and the J gene lost 0 bases, with 3 bases spanning the gap. The germline V gene encodes CDR1 SGHRS and CDR2 YFSETQ. This CDR3 spans 14 amino acids. In DNA, the CDR3 is TGCGCCAGCAGCTTGGACACGAACACCGGGGAGCTGTTTTTT. This gives the protein CASSLDTNTGELFF.

V and J are TRBV4-2 and TRBJ2-1; D might be TRBD2 (5 bases). Deletions cut 1 base from V and 8 bases from J, with 9 bases between. This CDR3 comprises 13 residues. Per the germline V gene, CDR1 is LGHNA and CDR2 is YNFKEQ. The CDR3 coding sequence is TGTGCCAGCAGCCAAGCTAGCTTCGATGAGCAGTTCTTC. Amino acids: CASSQASFDEQFF.

The chain has TRBV9 and TRBJ2-7; 11 bases agree with TRBD2. The germline V gene encodes CDR1 SGDLS and CDR2 YYNGEE. This CDR3 is 16 amino acids long. Trimming took 2 bases from V and 0 from J; bases not matched to a gene: 4. The CDR3 DNA sequence: TGTGCCAGCAGCGTGGGACTAGCGGTCGCCTCCTACGAGCAGTACTTC. Its translation: CASSVGLAVASYEQYF.

This chain joins TRBV7-2 and TRBJ1-5, with TRBD1 matching over 10 bases. Germline assignment: CDR1 SGHTA and CDR2 FQGNSA. This CDR3 is built from 16 residues. Losses at the gene ends were 4 bases for V and 4 bases for J; bases not matched to a gene: 7. CDR3 residues: CASSSPPGQGNQPQHF. The CDR3 bases are TGTGCCAGCAGCTCCCCCCCGGGACAGGGGAATCAGCCCCAGCATTTT.

This clone has a single count. This CDR3 is also generated by other DNA sequences in the sample. The genes are TRBV4-1 and TRBJ1-2, with 9 bases identical to TRBD1. Germline CDR1 reads MGHRA; CDR2 reads YSYEKL. With V trimmed by 3 bases and J by 7 bases, 3 bases remained unmatched. CDR3 size: 13 residues. CDR3 loop: CASSQTGGGGYTF. The DNA of the CDR3 is TGCGCCAGCAGCCAGACAGGGGGTGGTGGCTACACCTTC.

The chain carries TRBV27 and TRBJ2-7; 12 positions match TRBD2. CDR1 and CDR2 (germline): MNHEY, SMNVEV (reference sequence). This CDR3 is 15 amino acids long. Trimming at V came to 6 bases and at J to 3 bases, leaving 6 bases not matched to a gene. The CDR3 coding sequence is TGTGCCAGCAGCCAAGGACTAGCGGGGCACTACGAGCAGTACTTC. Translating gives CASSQGLAGHYEQYF.

This clone has just a few counts. The CDR3 here is CSVEGRWGDNYGYTF. The CDR3 region has the DNA TGCAGCGTTGAGGGAAGGTGGGGGGATAACTATGGCTACACCTTC. The rearrangement uses TRBV29-1 and TRBJ1-2; D might be TRBD1 (5 bases). Trimming shortened V by 3 bases and J by 1 base, and 15 bases separated the two germline ends. The CDR3 covers 15 residues. Germline CDR1 and CDR2: SQVTM and ANQGSEA.

This rearrangement joins TRBV12-5 to TRBJ2-1, with D perhaps TRBD2 (6 bases). The CDR3 extends over 18 amino acids. Per germline, CDR1 LGHNT and CDR2 FRNRAP. Trimming stripped 6 bases from V and 0 bases from J, with 21 bases between. The CDR3 DNA sequence: TGTGCTAGTGGGTTCCTCCGCGGGGAGCAATACTCCTACAATGAGCAGTTCTTC. Its protein is CASGFLRGEQYSYNEQFF. Drawing the rest from reference TRBV12-5 and TRBJ2-1, the complete variable domain is DARVTQTPRHKVTEMGQEVTMRCQPILGHNTVFWYRQTMMQGLELLAYFRNRAPLDDSGMPKDRFSAEMPDATLATLKIQPSEPRDSAVYFCASGFLRGEQYSYNEQFFGPGTRLTVL.

CDR3 in DNA: TGTGCCAGCAGCTTAGGCAGCGGGAGGGTAAATGAGCAGTTCTTC. This sequence encodes CASSLGSGRVNEQFF. The rearrangement links TRBV7-9 to TRBJ2-1, with 10 bases identical to TRBD2. This CDR3 is built from 15 residues. After removal of 1 base from V and 7 bases from J, the junction contained 4 bases not matched to a gene. Germline CDR1 is SEHNR and CDR2 is FQNEAQ (reference sequence).

The V gene is TRBV20-1, the J gene TRBJ1-1, with 8 bases lining up with TRBD1. The CDR3 runs to 16 residues. Trimming took 3 bases from V and 1 from J; bases not matched to a gene: 10. Per the germline V gene, CDR1 is DFQATT and CDR2 is SNEGSKA (reference sequence). CDR3 in amino acids: CSASLAGGARNTEAFF. DNA of the CDR3: TGCAGTGCTAGTTTAGCAGGGGGCGCGAGGAACACTGAAGCTTTCTTT.